The entry that follows covers one TCR beta chain sequence. Its cognate antigen is unknown. The CDR3 length is 14 residues. Trimming took 6 bases from V and 4 from J; bases not matched to a gene: 6. Germline V gene data show CDR1 as SNHLY and CDR2 as FYNNEI. The sample belongs to a study of post-analysis software for immune sequencing data. Study findings and constraints: Patients had higher frequencies than controls of about five TRBV segments, including TRBV5-6, TRBV5-1 and TRBV20-1. Among multiple sclerosis patients, normalized Chao1 diversity was significantly below that of controls.

Every TCR beta cDNA library bore unique molecular identifiers. TCRdb fed the PCR reads into MiXCR, producing one record per CDR3 protein. This sample has about 620,000 distinct CDR3 sequences, with around 44% found just once. The sequenced sample was blood. The gene calls are TRBV2 and TRBJ2-7, with 10 bases aligning to TRBD2. This clonotype was obtained from a girl aged 10 to 17 with multiple sclerosis. CDR3 protein: CASSLLAGTYEQYF. In DNA form, the CDR3 reads TGTGCCAGCAGCCTACTAGCGGGAACATACGAGCAGTACTTC.